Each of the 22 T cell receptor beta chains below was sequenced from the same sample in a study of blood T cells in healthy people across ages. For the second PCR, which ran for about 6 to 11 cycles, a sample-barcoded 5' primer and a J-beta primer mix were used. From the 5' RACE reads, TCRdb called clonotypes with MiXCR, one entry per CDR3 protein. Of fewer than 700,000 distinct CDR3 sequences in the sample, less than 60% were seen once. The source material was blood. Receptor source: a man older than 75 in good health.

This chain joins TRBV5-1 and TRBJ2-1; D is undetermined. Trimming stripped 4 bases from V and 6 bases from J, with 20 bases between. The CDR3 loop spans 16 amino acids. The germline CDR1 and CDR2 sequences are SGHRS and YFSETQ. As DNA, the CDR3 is TGCGCCAGCAGCATACAACCCCCACGGAGTCGCAATGAGCAGTTCTTC. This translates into CASSIQPPRSRNEQFF.

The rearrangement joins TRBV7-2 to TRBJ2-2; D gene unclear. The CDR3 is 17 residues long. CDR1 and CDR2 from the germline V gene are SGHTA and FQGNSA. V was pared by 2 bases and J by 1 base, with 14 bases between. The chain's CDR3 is CASSLTFSARNTGELFF. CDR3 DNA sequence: TGTGCCAGCAGCTTAACATTCTCGGCCAGGAACACCGGGGAGCTGTTTTTT.

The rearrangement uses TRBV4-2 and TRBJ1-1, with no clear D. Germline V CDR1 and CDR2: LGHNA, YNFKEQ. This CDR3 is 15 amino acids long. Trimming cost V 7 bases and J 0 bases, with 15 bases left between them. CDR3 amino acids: CASTRRELLNTEAFF. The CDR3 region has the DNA TGTGCCAGCACCCGTAGGGAGCTTTTGAACACTGAAGCTTTCTTT.

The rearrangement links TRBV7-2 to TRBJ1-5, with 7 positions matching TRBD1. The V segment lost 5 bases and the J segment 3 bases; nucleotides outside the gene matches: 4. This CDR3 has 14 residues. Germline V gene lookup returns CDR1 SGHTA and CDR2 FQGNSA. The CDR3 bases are TGTGCCAGCAGCCGGGGACAGCCCAATCAGCCCCAGCATTTT. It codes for CASSRGQPNQPQHF.

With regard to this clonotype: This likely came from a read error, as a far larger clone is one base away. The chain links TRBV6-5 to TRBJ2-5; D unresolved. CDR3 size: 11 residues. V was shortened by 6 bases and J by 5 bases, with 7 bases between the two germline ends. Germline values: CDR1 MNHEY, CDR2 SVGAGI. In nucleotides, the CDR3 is TGTGCCAGCAGATACAGCGAGACCCAGTACTTC. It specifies CASRYSETQYF.

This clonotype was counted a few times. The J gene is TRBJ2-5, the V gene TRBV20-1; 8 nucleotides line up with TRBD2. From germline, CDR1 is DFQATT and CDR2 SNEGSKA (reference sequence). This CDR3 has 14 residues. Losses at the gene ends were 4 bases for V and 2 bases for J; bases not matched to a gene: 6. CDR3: CSAIAGTLQETQYF. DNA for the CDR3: TGCAGTGCTATAGCGGGAACCTTACAAGAGACCCAGTACTTC.

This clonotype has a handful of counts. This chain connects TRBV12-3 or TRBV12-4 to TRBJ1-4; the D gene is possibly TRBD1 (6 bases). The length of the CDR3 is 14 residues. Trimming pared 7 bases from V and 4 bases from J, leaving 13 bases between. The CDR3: CASTEWGRNEKLFF. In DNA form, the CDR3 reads TGTGCCAGCACCGAATGGGGGCGTAATGAAAAACTGTTTTTT.

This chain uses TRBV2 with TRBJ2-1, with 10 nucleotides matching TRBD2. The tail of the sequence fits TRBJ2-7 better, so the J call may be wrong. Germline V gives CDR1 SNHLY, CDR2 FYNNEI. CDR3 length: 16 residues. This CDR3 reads CASSVEAGGTYNEQYF. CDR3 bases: TGTGCCAGCAGTGTAGAAGCGGGAGGGACCTACAATGAGCAGTACTTC.

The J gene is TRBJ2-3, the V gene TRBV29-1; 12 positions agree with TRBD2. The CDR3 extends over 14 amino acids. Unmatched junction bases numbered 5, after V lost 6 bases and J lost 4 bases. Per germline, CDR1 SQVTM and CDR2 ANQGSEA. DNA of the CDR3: TGCAGCGTGGCGACTAGCGGGAGCGCAGATACGCAGTATTTT. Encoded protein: CSVATSGSADTQYF.

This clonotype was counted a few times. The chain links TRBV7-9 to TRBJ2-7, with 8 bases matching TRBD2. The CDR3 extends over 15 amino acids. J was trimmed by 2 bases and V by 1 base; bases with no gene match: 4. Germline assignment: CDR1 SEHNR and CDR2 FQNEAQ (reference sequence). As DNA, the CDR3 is TGTGCCAGCAGCTTAGTCGTAGCGGGGCCCTACGAGCAGTACTTC. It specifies CASSLVVAGPYEQYF.

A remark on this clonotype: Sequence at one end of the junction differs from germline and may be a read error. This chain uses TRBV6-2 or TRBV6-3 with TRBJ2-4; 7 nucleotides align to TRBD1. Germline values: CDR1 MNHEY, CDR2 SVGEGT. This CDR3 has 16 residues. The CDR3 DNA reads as TGTGCCAACAGTTACTCGATAGGGACAGTACAAAACATTCAGTACTTC. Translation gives CANSYSIGTVQNIQYF.

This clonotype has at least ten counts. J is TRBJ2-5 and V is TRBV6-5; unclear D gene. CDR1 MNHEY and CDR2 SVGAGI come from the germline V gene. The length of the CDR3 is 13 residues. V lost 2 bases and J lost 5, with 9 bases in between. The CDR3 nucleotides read TGTGCCAGCAGTTACGGCCCCCGGGAGACCCAGTACTTC. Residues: CASSYGPRETQYF.

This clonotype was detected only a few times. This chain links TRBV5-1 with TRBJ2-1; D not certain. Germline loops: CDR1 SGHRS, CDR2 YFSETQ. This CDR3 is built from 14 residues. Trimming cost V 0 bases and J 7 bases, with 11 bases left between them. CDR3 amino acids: CASSLGTVINEQFF. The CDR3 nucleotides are TGCGCCAGCAGCTTGGGTACGGTAATTAATGAGCAGTTCTTC.

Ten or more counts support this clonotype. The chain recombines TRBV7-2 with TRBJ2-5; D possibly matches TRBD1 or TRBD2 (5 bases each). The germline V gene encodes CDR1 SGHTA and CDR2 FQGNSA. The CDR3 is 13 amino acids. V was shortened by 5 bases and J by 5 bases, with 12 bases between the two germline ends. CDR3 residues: CASSPSWGETQYF. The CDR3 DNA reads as TGTGCCAGCAGCCCCAGTTGGGGGGAGACCCAGTACTTC.

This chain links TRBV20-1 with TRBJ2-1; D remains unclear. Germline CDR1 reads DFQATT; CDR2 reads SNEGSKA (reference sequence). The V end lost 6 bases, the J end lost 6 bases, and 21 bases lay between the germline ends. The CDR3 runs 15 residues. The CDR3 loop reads CSALAGTRTSNEQFF. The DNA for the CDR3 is TGCAGTGCCCTGGCCGGAACCCGAACCTCCAATGAGCAGTTCTTC.

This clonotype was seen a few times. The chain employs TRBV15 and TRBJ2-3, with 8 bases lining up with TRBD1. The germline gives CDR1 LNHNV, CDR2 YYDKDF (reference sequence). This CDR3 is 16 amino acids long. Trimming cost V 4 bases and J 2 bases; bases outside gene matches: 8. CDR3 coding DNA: TGTGCCACCAGCACTGATCGGGACAGGAACACAGATACGCAGTATTTT. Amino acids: CATSTDRDRNTDTQYF.

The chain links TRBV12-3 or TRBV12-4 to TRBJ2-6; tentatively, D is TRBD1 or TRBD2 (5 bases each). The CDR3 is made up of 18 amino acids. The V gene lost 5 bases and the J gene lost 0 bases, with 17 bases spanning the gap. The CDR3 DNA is TGTGCCAGCAGTGCTAAGCAGGGACCCTACTCTGGGGCCAACGTCCTGACTTTC. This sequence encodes CASSAKQGPYSGANVLTF.

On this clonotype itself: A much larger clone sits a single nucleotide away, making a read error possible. The CDR3 region is CASRETCGRMGDTQYF. The CDR3 DNA follows: TGTGCCAGCAGGGAGACTTGCGGGAGGATGGGAGATACGCAGTATTTT. The chain has TRBV6-5 and TRBJ2-3, with 8 bases matching TRBD2. The germline gives CDR1 MNHEY, CDR2 SVGAGI. J gave up 5 bases and V 6 bases, and 13 bases lay outside the gene matches. This CDR3 contains 16 residues.

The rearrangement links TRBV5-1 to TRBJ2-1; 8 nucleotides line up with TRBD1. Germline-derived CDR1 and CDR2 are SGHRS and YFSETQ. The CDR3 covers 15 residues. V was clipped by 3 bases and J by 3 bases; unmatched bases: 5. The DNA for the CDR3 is TGCGCCAGCAGCTCGCAGGGGGCGTACTACAATGAGCAGTTCTTC. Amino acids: CASSSQGAYYNEQFF.

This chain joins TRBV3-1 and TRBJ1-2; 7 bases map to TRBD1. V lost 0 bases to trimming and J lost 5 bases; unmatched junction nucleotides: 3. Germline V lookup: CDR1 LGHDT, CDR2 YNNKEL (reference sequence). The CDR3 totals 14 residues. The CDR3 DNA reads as TGTGCCAGCAGCCAAGAGGGGGACAGATATGGCTACACCTTC. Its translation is CASSQEGDRYGYTF.

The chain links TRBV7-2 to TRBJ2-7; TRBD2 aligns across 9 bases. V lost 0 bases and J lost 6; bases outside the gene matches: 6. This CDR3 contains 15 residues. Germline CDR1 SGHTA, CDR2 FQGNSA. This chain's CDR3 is CASSLAPREGLEQYF. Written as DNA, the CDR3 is TGTGCCAGCAGCTTAGCACCGCGGGAGGGCCTCGAGCAGTACTTC.

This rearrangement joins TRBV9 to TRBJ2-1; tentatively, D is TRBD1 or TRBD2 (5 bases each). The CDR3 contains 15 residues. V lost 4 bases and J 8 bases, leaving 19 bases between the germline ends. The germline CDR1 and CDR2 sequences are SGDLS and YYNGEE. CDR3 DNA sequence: TGTGCCAGCAGCACCCGTTGGGGTTTGGGGGATGAGCAGTTCTTC. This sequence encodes CASSTRWGLGDEQFF.